This T cell receptor (beta chain) was observed in a study of vaccination and CD4 T cells after COVID-19. Remarks on this clonotype: The antigen remains unidentified.

Once obtained from cultured CD4+ T cells, the DNA was sequenced using the Oncomine TCR Beta short-read assay. TCRdb re-called the PCR reads with MiXCR, one entry per CDR3 protein. The sample contains under 25,000 distinct CDR3 sequences, around 50% of which appear only once. Treatment described: roughly 10-day PBMC culture with coronavirus spike peptide pools or control peptides (ViraFEST assay). This receptor was taken from a human donor with COVID-19. Sequencing was carried out using cultured CD4+ T cells from blood.

The DNA of the CDR3 is TGTGCCAGCAGCTTCGGACAGGGCGTTGTGGGATATGGCTACACCTTC. It is translated as CASSFGQGVVGYGYTF. The chain recombines TRBV7-9 with TRBJ1-2, with 8 bases aligning to TRBD1. CDR1 and CDR2 (germline): SEHNR, FQNEAQ (reference sequence). This CDR3 spans 16 amino acids. Germline trimming cut 3 bases from V and 5 bases from J; bases unmatched to any gene: 11.